The clone carrying this T cell receptor beta chain turned up a few times. Authors' analysis steps: Estimation of nucleated cell counts was performed using reference gene primer amplification. Sequencing used immunoSEQ multiplex PCR; TCRdb keeps in-frame clones, though not all of them. V, J and clone size derive from that table, while D and trimming were established from the DNA sequence. Seen here are 75,000 or so clones, about four fifths observed once, and the top ten hold around 36%. CDR1 and CDR2 (germline): SQVTM, ANQGSEA. The CDR3 length is 12 residues. The junction had 3 bases not matched to a gene; V was cut back by 6 bases and J by 6 bases. This sample was taken from a study of blood T cell repertoires in COVID-19. Overall study: PBMCs, B-cell-depleted T cells, or T cells provided the cDNA or gDNA that made up the material.

The source of this sequence is a woman in her 70s with acute or convalescent COVID-19. The sequenced material came from peripheral blood. The V call is TRBV29-1, the J call TRBJ2-2, with 8 nucleotides matching TRBD1. Here the CDR3 DNA reads TGCAGCGTCGACAGGGGCGCCGGGGAGCTGTTTTTT. Translation gives CSVDRGAGELFF.